The 2 T cell receptor beta chains below come from one sample, sequenced in a study of T cell responses to AZD1222 COVID-19 vaccine (dated by TCRdb to the early 2020s). The sample's time point label is to be understood as: about 28 days (+/-7) after the second vaccine dose. Libraries were made using the immunoSEQ multiplex PCR assay. The source is immuneACCESS, and TCRdb retained only in-frame sequences with V and J called. Part of the clones is not carried over; for the studies checked, unresolved V genes explain less than half of this, and the remainder is unexplained. The sample table shows approximately 130,000 clones, and around 89% are seen once. The ten largest make up roughly a tenth of the sample. The material was peripheral blood, obtained 28 days after the second AZD1222 dose. All receptors derive from an adult who received the AZD1222 COVID-19 vaccine.

A few counts support this clone. V gene TRBV3-1 (or the pseudogene TRBV3-2) combines with J gene TRBJ2-2; 14 bases line up with TRBD2. The ends lost 3 bases at V and 4 bases at J; junction bases unmatched: 7. The CDR3 is 18 amino acids. Germline CDR1 reads LGHDT; CDR2 reads YNNKEL (reference sequence). The CDR3 here is CASSQRGLAGAGTGELFF. In DNA, the CDR3 is TGTGCCAGCAGCCAGAGGGGACTAGCGGGAGCTGGCACCGGGGAGCTGTTTTTT.

The rearrangement joins TRBV27 to TRBJ1-5, with TRBD1 matching 10 bases. With 5 bases clipped from V and 7 bases from J, the junction kept 11 bases outside the gene matches. The CDR3 covers 16 residues. Germline V gives CDR1 MNHEY, CDR2 SMNVEV (reference sequence). The CDR3 loop reads CASSPLAGTGVQPQHF. The DNA of the CDR3 is TGTGCCAGCAGTCCCCTTGCCGGGACAGGGGTCCAGCCCCAGCATTTT.